One and the same sample provided the 4 T cell receptor beta chains below, sequenced in a study of shared T cell receptors in the human thymus. Produced via immunoSEQ multiplex PCR; TCRdb's table is partial and in-frame only. The data contain over 350,000 clones, roughly 94% of them seen just once; the ten biggest clones take up 0.015% to 0.025%. Sample: thymocytes. Source of these receptors: a human donor.

The chain links TRBV6-4 to TRBJ1-4, with TRBD1 identical over 10 bases. V lost 6 bases, J lost 7 bases, and 11 bases stayed unmatched. Germline CDR1 is MRHNA and CDR2 is SNTAGT. The CDR3 spans 16 residues. The CDR3 DNA sequence: TGTGCCAGCAGCGAAAAACCTAGGACAGGGGGTGAAAAACTGTTTTTT. Translated: CASSEKPRTGGEKLFF.

This chain uses TRBV2 with TRBJ2-5; D is unclear. The J call is doubtful: the DNA matches TRBJ2-7 better. The CDR3 runs to 16 residues. Germline V gene data show CDR1 as SNHLY and CDR2 as FYNNEI. The CDR3 loop reads CASSVETVLPKDEQYF. The CDR3 DNA is TGTGCCAGCAGTGTGGAGACGGTTCTCCCCAAGGACGAGCAGTACTTC.

V gene TRBV27 combines with J gene TRBJ2-2; either TRBD1 or TRBD2 may supply D (5 bases each). Germline CDR1 is MNHEY and CDR2 is SMNVEV (reference sequence). CDR3 size: 17 residues. Between the trimmed V and J ends, which lost 6 bases and 0 bases, there was a span of 17 bases. In DNA form, the CDR3 reads TGTGCCAGCAGGCGCAGCCCCGGGACGGCGAACACCGGGGAGCTGTTTTTT. As protein: CASRRSPGTANTGELFF.

This clone has just one count. V is TRBV5-8 and J is TRBJ2-3; TRBD1 matches 7 bases. There are 13 residues in the CDR3. V gave up 4 bases and J gave up 9 bases; unmatched junction bases: 8. Germline lookup yields CDR1 SGHTS and CDR2 YDEGEE. This chain's CDR3 is CASSIRQGETQYF. In DNA form, the CDR3 reads TGTGCCAGCAGCATCCGACAGGGAGAAACGCAGTATTTT.